Following are 29 T cell receptor beta chains from one sample sequenced in a study of shared clonotypes between healthy human individuals. Some clones are missing from TCRdb's copy, which holds only in-frame ones; the method was immunoSEQ multiplex PCR. Of some 480,000 clones listed, around 80% are singletons. Sequencing was done on a sample of PBMCs. The receptors shown here come from a woman in her forties in good health. Some clones in this sample may be carry-over from other donors' samples.

V usage is TRBV10-3 and J usage is TRBJ2-2; no firm D call. Deletions cut 0 bases from V and 7 bases from J, with 12 bases between. There are 15 residues in the CDR3. In germline, CDR1 is ENHRY, CDR2 SYGVKD. Here the CDR3 DNA reads TGTGCCATCAGTGAGTCTCGGACCTCTTACGGGGAGCTGTTTTTT. This sequence encodes CAISESRTSYGELFF.

This clone was seen a single time. CDR3: CASSRPSGRDTGELFF. The CDR3 coding sequence is TGTGCCAGCAGCCGACCTAGCGGGAGAGACACCGGGGAGCTGTTTTTT. The V gene is TRBV14, the J gene TRBJ2-2; 10 bases are shared with TRBD2. V shed 4 bases and J 3 bases; nucleotides not matched to a gene: 5. CDR3 length equals 16 residues. CDR1 and CDR2 from the germline V gene are SGHDN and FVKESK.

The sample holds a few counts of this clone. J is TRBJ1-1 and V is TRBV28, with D perhaps matching TRBD1 (5 bases). Per germline, CDR1 MDHEN and CDR2 SYDVKM. The CDR3 loop spans 19 amino acids. V lost 3 bases, J lost 0 bases, and 23 bases lay in between. For the CDR3, the DNA is TGTGCCAGCAGTTTTATAACGTCCCTCGACAGCTTCCTGAACACTGAAGCTTTCTTT. Protein: CASSFITSLDSFLNTEAFF.

The chain employs TRBV2 and TRBJ2-2; TRBD2 matches at 9 bases. Trimming removed 6 bases from V and 4 bases from J; junction bases left unmatched: 3. Per the germline V gene, CDR1 is SNHLY and CDR2 is FYNNEI. This CDR3 is built from 14 residues. CDR3: CASRGGRATGELFF. CDR3 coding DNA: TGTGCCAGCAGAGGCGGGAGGGCCACCGGGGAGCTGTTTTTT.

This clone was found a few times. The gene calls are TRBV28 and TRBJ1-1; a possible D gene is TRBD1 (6 bases). Deletions cut 4 bases from V and 1 base from J, with 13 bases between. This CDR3 contains 15 residues. Per germline, CDR1 MDHEN and CDR2 SYDVKM. CDR3 DNA: TGTGCCAGCAGTTCAGGACAGCCGGGGAACACTGAAGCTTTCTTT. As protein: CASSSGQPGNTEAFF.

CDR3 residues: CAITPGTPVDNEQFF. In DNA, the CDR3 is TGCGCCATTACACCCGGGACTCCGGTGGACAATGAGCAGTTCTTC. J is TRBJ2-1 and V is TRBV23-1, with a weak D call TRBD2 (6 bases). TRBV23-1 is sorted into the ORF group, with uncertain function. V was shortened by 10 bases and J by 5 bases, with 21 bases between the two germline ends. The CDR3 spans 15 residues.

The J gene is TRBJ2-1, the V gene TRBV28; 12 nucleotides align to TRBD2. The V and J ends lost 1 base and 7 bases, in that order; junction bases with no gene match: 5. From germline, CDR1 is MDHEN and CDR2 SYDVKM. CDR3 length: 16 residues. In DNA, the CDR3 is TGTGCCAGCAGTTTATTGGGACTAGCGGGTAGGAATGAGCAGTTCTTC. It translates to CASSLLGLAGRNEQFF.

To note about this clone: A far larger clone is one nucleotide away, so this likely arose from a read error. Distinct nucleotide sequences in the sample also encode this CDR3. This chain uses TRBV2 with TRBJ2-7, with 7 positions matching TRBD2. Germline-derived CDR1 and CDR2 are SNHLY and FYNNEI. The CDR3 loop spans 16 amino acids. The CDR3 loop is CASSVSSGMGSYEQYF. The CDR3, as DNA: TGTGCTAGCAGTGTATCCAGCGGGATGGGGTCCTACGAGCAGTACTTC.

V gene TRBV6-1 combines with J gene TRBJ2-1, with TRBD1 as a possible D gene (5 bases). The length of the CDR3 is 15 residues. Germline CDR1 and CDR2: MNHNS and SASEGT. The V end was cut by 1 base, the J end by 5 bases, with 12 bases between. For the CDR3, the DNA is TGTGCCAGCAGTGAAGGGTGGGGCAGAAACAATGAGCAGTTCTTC. The encoded protein is CASSEGWGRNNEQFF.

There are a few counts of this clone. The rearrangement joins TRBV2 to TRBJ2-2; D is unresolved. The germline V gene encodes CDR1 SNHLY and CDR2 FYNNEI. CDR3 length: 14 residues. The V end lost 6 bases, the J end lost 1 base, and 9 bases lay between the germline ends. CDR3 DNA sequence: TGTGCCAGCAGGACTTACTTGAACACCGGGGAGCTGTTTTTT. Residues: CASRTYLNTGELFF. The full variable domain, with the rest looked up from reference TRBV2 and TRBJ2-2, is EPEVTQTPSHQVTQMGQEVILRCVPISNHLYFYWYRQILGQKVEFLVSFYNNEISEKSEIFDDQFSVERPDGSNFTLKIRSTKLEDSAMYFCASRTYLNTGELFFGEGSRLTVL.

The chain joins TRBV7-8 to TRBJ2-1; 9 nucleotides align to TRBD2. The CDR3 runs to 17 residues. V lost 4 bases, J lost 9 bases, and 16 bases stayed unmatched. Per the germline V gene, CDR1 is SGHVS and CDR2 is FQNEAQ. Here the CDR3 reads CASSYRLAAHFRSEQFF. The DNA for the CDR3 is TGTGCCAGCAGCTACCGACTAGCGGCGCATTTTCGTTCTGAGCAGTTCTTC.

This clone was observed a few times. The chain recombines TRBV7-2 with TRBJ1-4; D gene uncertain. CDR3 length: 14 residues. With 0 bases removed from V and 2 bases from J, the gap between germline ends came to 4 bases. The germline V gene encodes CDR1 SGHTA and CDR2 FQGNSA. CDR3 residues: CASSLAGTNEKLFF. The CDR3 nucleotides are TGTGCCAGCAGCTTAGCAGGGACTAATGAAAAACTGTTTTTT. The complete variable domain, with remaining parts taken from reference TRBV7-2 and TRBJ1-4, reads GAGVSQSPSNKVTEKGKDVELRCDPISGHTALYWYRQSLGQGLEFLIYFQGNSAPDKSGLPSDRFSAERTGGSVSTLTIQRTQQEDSAVYLCASSLAGTNEKLFFGSGTQLSVL.

This sequence joins TRBV6-1 and TRBJ2-2; no clear D. V gave up 3 bases and J gave up 4 bases, with 9 bases separating them. The V gene's germline CDR1 is MNHNS and CDR2 SASEGT. The CDR3 sequence is 14 residues long. The CDR3 here is CASSEILATGELFF. In DNA form, the CDR3 reads TGTGCCAGCAGTGAGATACTTGCCACCGGGGAGCTGTTTTTT.

V usage is TRBV5-4 and J usage is TRBJ2-3, with D maybe TRBD1 (5 bases). The CDR3 has 12 amino acids. Germline values: CDR1 SGHNT, CDR2 YYREEE (reference sequence). Trimming pared 4 bases from V and 6 bases from J, leaving 9 bases between. In nucleotides, the CDR3 is TGTGCCAGCAGCCGTCCAGGGGATACGCAGTATTTT. Amino acid sequence: CASSRPGDTQYF.

In its sample, this clone was seen a few times. This sequence joins TRBV7-9 and TRBJ1-6; possible D gene TRBD1, 5 bases. Germline V gene data show CDR1 as SEHNR and CDR2 as FQNEAQ (reference sequence). Trimming removed 5 bases from V and 9 bases from J, with 23 bases in between. This CDR3 comprises 17 residues. DNA of the CDR3: TGTGCCAGCAGCCAACCTGGGGCCAACGCTATAGGTTCACCCCTCCACTTT. Its protein product is CASSQPGANAIGSPLHF.

The chain links TRBV19 to TRBJ2-7, with TRBD1 matching over 7 bases. This CDR3 has 15 residues. Unmatched junction bases numbered 8, after V lost 4 bases and J lost 2 bases. Germline V gene sequence: CDR1 LNHDA, CDR2 SQIVND (reference sequence). This chain's CDR3 is CASSRPGQSAYEQYF. In DNA form, the CDR3 reads TGTGCCAGTAGTAGACCGGGACAGAGCGCCTACGAGCAGTACTTC.

This clone was recorded once. The CDR3, as DNA: TGTGCCAGCTCACCTAGCCGGGCCGCAGAGGGGGCCGGGCAGTACTTC. Encoded protein: CASSPSRAAEGAGQYF. The gene calls are TRBV18 and TRBJ2-7; 7 bases are a match to TRBD1. The length of the CDR3 is 16 residues. The germline V gene has CDR1 KGHSH and CDR2 LQKENI. After removal of 3 bases from V and 9 bases from J, the junction contained 17 bases not matched to a gene.

This rearrangement joins TRBV10-1 to TRBJ2-3; 7 nucleotides line up with TRBD2. This CDR3 is 16 amino acids long. The J segment lost 4 bases and the V segment lost 0 bases, leaving 7 bases of the junction unmatched. Germline V CDR1 and CDR2: WNHNN, SYGVQD (reference sequence). CDR3 in DNA: TGCGCCAGCAGTGAGTCCCAAGCGGGATGGGCAGATACGCAGTATTTT. Translating it yields CASSESQAGWADTQYF.

This rearrangement joins TRBV10-3 to TRBJ2-3, with 8 bases matching TRBD1. This CDR3 contains 19 residues. In germline, CDR1 is ENHRY, CDR2 SYGVKD. After removal of 0 bases from V and 4 bases from J, the junction contained 15 bases not matched to a gene. The CDR3 spells CAISESLFGKDREPDTQYF. The CDR3 DNA reads TGTGCCATCAGTGAGTCGCTTTTTGGGAAGGACAGGGAGCCAGATACGCAGTATTTT.

This clone was recorded once. J is TRBJ2-1 and V is TRBV2, with 13 bases that match TRBD2. J gave up 5 bases and V 9 bases, and 7 bases lay outside the gene matches. The V gene's germline CDR1 is SNHLY and CDR2 FYNNEI. This CDR3 has 15 residues. CDR3 in DNA: TGTGCCAGGTTTCCTACTAGCGGGGGGGACAATGAGCAGTTCTTC. Translating gives CARFPTSGGDNEQFF.

V and J are TRBV10-2 and TRBJ1-2; tentatively, D is TRBD1 (6 bases). This CDR3 has 15 residues. Trimming took 8 bases from V and 2 from J, leaving 18 bases between them. Germline lookup yields CDR1 WSHSY and CDR2 SAAADI. The CDR3 sequence: CASRNGGAGNYGYTF. CDR3 bases: TGCGCCAGCCGCAACGGGGGGGCCGGGAACTATGGCTACACCTTC.

In this sample, this clone turned up once. This chain connects TRBV30 to TRBJ2-5, with 11 bases lining up with TRBD2. Germline-derived CDR1 and CDR2 are GTSNPN and SVGIG (reference sequence). This CDR3 is 15 amino acids long. V gave up 4 bases and J gave up 4 bases; unmatched junction bases: 8. The CDR3 reads CAWNIAGGSRETQYF. In DNA, the CDR3 is TGTGCCTGGAACATAGCGGGAGGGAGTCGAGAGACCCAGTACTTC. The whole variable domain, filled in from reference TRBV30 and TRBJ2-5, reads SQTIHQWPATLVQPVGSPLSLECTVEGTSNPNLYWYRQAAGRGLQLLFYSVGIGQISSEVPQNLSASRPQDRQFILSSKKLLLSDSGFYLCAWNIAGGSRETQYFGPGTRLLVL.

This sequence joins TRBV7-6 and TRBJ2-2, with TRBD2 matching 11 bases. This CDR3 is built from 16 residues. J lost 1 base, V lost 6 bases, and 4 bases had no gene match. CDR1 and CDR2 (germline): SGHVS, FNYEAQ. CDR3 residues: CASRLTSGGNTGELFF. CDR3 in DNA: TGTGCCAGCAGACTAACTAGCGGGGGGAACACCGGGGAGCTGTTTTTT.

The rearrangement joins TRBV28 to TRBJ2-7; a weak D match, TRBD2 (6 bases). The CDR3 is 15 residues long. Trimming cost V 8 bases and J 0 bases, with 17 bases left between them. Germline V CDR1 and CDR2: MDHEN, SYDVKM. The CDR3 DNA sequence: TGTGCCAGCTCAGTTCTGGGAGGTTACTCCTACGAGCAGTACTTC. This translates into CASSVLGGYSYEQYF.

This clone was counted a few times. The chain employs TRBV13 and TRBJ1-4; D possibly corresponds to TRBD1 (6 bases). The CDR3 length is 14 residues. In germline, CDR1 is PRHDT, CDR2 FYEKMQ (reference sequence). Trimming took 3 bases from V and 4 from J, leaving 9 bases between them. CDR3 bases: TGTGCCAGCAGCTTGGGACATATTAATGAAAAACTGTTTTTT. It yields the protein CASSLGHINEKLFF.

J is TRBJ2-1 and V is TRBV6-4; D may be TRBD2 (6 bases). Trimming pared 1 base from V and 12 bases from J, leaving 16 bases between. The length of the CDR3 is 14 residues. Germline V lookup: CDR1 MRHNA, CDR2 SNTAGT. CDR3 DNA sequence: TGTGCCAGCAGTGACTGGGTTAGCGGAGAACGGCAGTTCTTC. It specifies CASSDWVSGERQFF.

The gene calls are TRBV9 and TRBJ2-6; tentatively, D is TRBD2 (6 bases). This CDR3 is built from 16 residues. The V end was cut by 3 bases, the J end by 3 bases, with 13 bases between. The germline gives CDR1 SGDLS, CDR2 YYNGEE. CDR3 residues: CASSARGWVGANVLTF. The CDR3 DNA reads as TGTGCCAGCAGCGCGCGGGGTTGGGTTGGGGCCAACGTCCTGACTTTC.

As concerns this clone: A far larger clone is a single base away, which makes a read error likely. The rearrangement links TRBV6-5 to TRBJ2-5; possible D gene TRBD2, 5 bases. This CDR3 contains 15 residues. CDR1 MNHEY and CDR2 SVGAGI come from the germline V gene. Trimming cost V 6 bases and J 13 bases, with 27 bases left between them. CDR3: CASSVSTDSSYELYF. Written as DNA, the CDR3 is TGTGCCAGCAGCGTCTCTACGGACTCATCCTACGAGCTGTACTTC.

The V and J genes are TRBV2 and TRBJ2-1; the match to TRBD2 covers 8 bases. Germline V lookup: CDR1 SNHLY, CDR2 FYNNEI. V shed 3 bases, J shed 5 bases, and the junction held 6 bases outside the gene matches. This CDR3 is 15 amino acids long. CDR3 nucleotide sequence: TGTGCCAGCAGTGAGGGCCTAGCGGGCAACAATGAGCAGTTCTTC. Translating gives CASSEGLAGNNEQFF.